These T cell receptor beta chains were read from a single sample in a study of cytomegalovirus exposure and HLA in healthy donors. TCRdb's table, derived via immunoSEQ multiplex PCR, lists solely in-frame clones and lacks some. The table lists approximately 150,000 clones, less than 90% of them singletons, with more than 2% in the top ten. The sequenced sample was PBMCs. The receptors come from a boy aged 2 to 10 in good health and CMV-seronegative. CDR3s include the opening cysteine and the closing phenylalanine or tryptophan. Each record gives: J gene, D gene, clone size, V gene, CDR3 protein, CDR3 DNA. The D gene is left open where the match is weak. Rows give clone size only sometimes, using once, few, many, or a class for an expanded clone.

>TRBJ1-1|TRBD1|.|TRBV18
CASSSLDRGQSLNTEAFF
TGTGCCAGCTCATCTCTCGACAGGGGGCAATCATTGAACACTGAAGCTTTCTTT
>TRBJ2-6|TRBD1|.|TRBV28
CASSLLGQGSGANVLTF
TGTGCCAGCAGTTTATTGGGACAGGGGTCTGGGGCCAACGTCCTGACTTTC
>TRBJ1-1|.|.|TRBV9
CASSLGDTTEAFF
TGTGCCAGCAGCCTTGGGGACACCACTGAAGCTTTCTTT
>TRBJ1-2|.|.|TRBV9
CASSLTGTNRAEHYGYTF
TGTGCCAGCAGCTTAACGGGGACAAACAGGGCGGAGCACTATGGCTACACCTTC
>TRBJ2-7|TRBD1|.|TRBV5-6
CASRRTGQRYEQYF
TGTGCCAGCAGAAGAACGGGACAGCGGTACGAGCAGTACTTC
>TRBJ2-2|TRBD1|.|TRBV10-3
CAIRPGQGLNTGELFF
TGTGCCATCAGACCGGGACAGGGTTTGAACACCGGGGAGCTGTTTTTT
>TRBJ2-1|TRBD1|.|TRBV27
CANPRWDRSNEQFF
TGTGCCAACCCACGGTGGGACAGGTCCAATGAGCAGTTCTTC
>TRBJ1-1|.|.|TRBV28
CASRAGLGAFF
TGTGCCAGCCGAGCAGGATTGGGAGCTTTCTTT
>TRBJ1-2|TRBD1|.|TRBV4-2
CASSPGQGPYGYTF
TGTGCCAGCAGTCCCGGACAGGGACCTTATGGCTACACCTTC
>TRBJ1-2|TRBD1|.|TRBV2
CASRTGSANYGYTF
TGTGCCAGCAGGACAGGGTCTGCTAACTATGGCTACACCTTC
>TRBJ1-1|TRBD1|few|TRBV19
CASSTGTGQAFF
TGTGCCAGTAGTACCGGGACAGGGCAAGCTTTCTTT
>TRBJ2-3|.|.|TRBV7-9
CASSLQGRTSSTDTQYF
TGTGCCAGCAGCTTACAAGGCAGGACATCAAGCACAGATACGCAGTATTTT
>TRBJ2-7|TRBD2|.|TRBV5-1
CASSRPSNRDYRYEQYF
TGCGCCAGCAGCCGACCCTCCAATCGGGACTACCGCTACGAGCAGTACTTC
>TRBJ1-3|TRBD1|.|TRBV28
CASSREQGGNTIYF
TGTGCCAGCAGCCGGGAACAGGGGGGAAACACCATATATTTT
>TRBJ1-1|.|.|TRBV12-5
CASGLDPGHMNTEAFF
TGTGCTAGTGGTTTAGACCCGGGACATATGAACACTGAAGCTTTCTTT
>TRBJ1-1|.|.|TRBV7-2
CASSLGGPNTEAFF
TGTGCCAGCAGCTTAGGCGGTCCGAACACTGAAGCTTTCTTT
>TRBJ2-7|TRBD1|few|TRBV11-1
CASSLARGQDSSYEQYF
TGTGCCAGCAGCTTAGCCCGAGGACAGGATAGCTCCTACGAGCAGTACTTC
>TRBJ2-3|.|once|TRBV4-1
CASSQVVRGPLTDTQYF
TGCGCCAGCAGCCAAGTTGTCAGGGGCCCCCTCACAGATACGCAGTATTTT
>TRBJ1-4|.|.|TRBV14
CASSQLRVSNEKLFF
TGTGCCAGCAGCCAATTGAGGGTGTCAAATGAAAAACTGTTTTTT
>TRBJ2-1|.|few|TRBV9
CASSVPGLHNEQFF
TGTGCCAGCAGCGTACCGGGGTTACACAATGAGCAGTTCTTC
>TRBJ1-6|.|.|TRBV4-1
CASSQAIETPLHF
TGCGCCAGCAGCCAAGCGATCGAGACACCCCTCCACTTT
>TRBJ2-1|TRBD2|.|TRBV11-2
CASSSPGLAGYNEQFF
TGTGCCAGCAGCTCCCCCGGGCTAGCGGGTTACAATGAGCAGTTCTTC
>TRBJ2-3|TRBD2|.|TRBV4-2
CASSQGLAGGHTDTQYF
TGTGCCAGCAGCCAAGGCCTAGCGGGCGGGCACACAGATACGCAGTATTTT
>TRBJ2-2|.|.|TRBV28
CASRWYSDTGELFF
TGTGCCAGCAGGTGGTACAGTGACACCGGGGAGCTGTTTTTT
>TRBJ2-2|TRBD2|.|TRBV4-1
CASSQGYSGRRTGELFF
TGCGCCAGCAGCCAAGGCTATAGCGGGAGGAGGACCGGGGAGCTGTTTTTT
>TRBJ2-1|.|once|TRBV7-2
CASSLQGAYNEQFF
TGTGCCAGCAGCCTACAGGGAGCCTACAATGAGCAGTTCTTC
>TRBJ2-5|TRBD1|.|TRBV7-4
CASSPRPGTGDAETQYF
TGTGCCAGCAGCCCGCGCCCCGGGACAGGGGACGCGGAGACCCAGTACTTC
>TRBJ1-2|.|few|TRBV27
CASSFAGGGYGYTF
TGTGCCAGCAGTTTCGCGGGAGGCGGCTATGGCTACACCTTC
>TRBJ2-7|.|.|TRBV7-2
CASSGNSFSTPYEQYF
TGTGCCAGCAGCGGCAATAGCTTCTCGACTCCCTACGAGCAGTACTTC
>TRBJ2-2|.|few|TRBV5-1
CASSFLAGIDTGELFF
TGCGCCAGCAGCTTTCTTGCGGGAATCGACACCGGGGAGCTGTTTTTT
>TRBJ1-2|TRBD1|.|TRBV5-4
CASSLGGQGDPFLYGYTF
TGTGCCAGCAGCTTGGGGGGACAGGGGGATCCTTTCCTCTATGGCTACACCTTC
>TRBJ2-7|.|.|TRBV27
CASSGWTNISYEQYF
TGTGCCAGCAGTGGGTGGACAAACATCTCCTACGAGCAGTACTTC
>TRBJ2-7|.|.|TRBV5-1
CASSLERGAYEQYF
TGCGCCAGCAGCTTGGAGCGCGGGGCCTACGAGCAGTACTTC
>TRBJ2-1|TRBD2|.|TRBV6-4
CASSDSITSVYNEQFF
TGTGCCAGCAGTGACTCGATCACTAGCGTTTACAATGAGCAGTTCTTC
>TRBJ1-1|.|.|TRBV4-1
CASSQVPPGMNTEAFF
TGCGCCAGCAGCCAAGTCCCCCCGGGAATGAACACTGAAGCTTTCTTT
>TRBJ2-2|TRBD2|.|TRBV7-9
CASSFIFRTSATGELFF
TGTGCCAGCAGCTTTATTTTTAGGACTAGCGCCACCGGGGAGCTGTTTTTT
>TRBJ1-1|TRBD1|.|TRBV7-9
CASSPGTGTEAFF
TGTGCCAGCAGCCCCGGGACAGGGACTGAAGCTTTCTTT
>TRBJ2-3|.|once|TRBV5-1
CASSLSGGTDTQYF
TGCGCCAGCAGCTTGTCAGGGGGCACAGATACGCAGTATTTT
>TRBJ2-3|TRBD2|.|TRBV4-3
CASSQFTGTSGPRGTDTQYF
TGCGCCAGCAGCCAATTCACGGGTACTAGCGGGCCCAGGGGCACAGATACGCAGTATTTT
>TRBJ2-3|.|.|TRBV25-1
CASSEPRAGNKTDTQYF
TGTGCCAGCAGTGAACCACGGGCAGGGAATAAAACAGATACGCAGTATTTT
>TRBJ1-4|TRBD1|once|TRBV5-1
CASSFTGAMNEKLFF
TGCGCCAGCAGCTTCACAGGGGCGATGAATGAAAAACTGTTTTTT
>TRBJ2-7|.|.|TRBV2
CASSPREQYF
TGTGCCAGCAGCCCCAGGGAGCAGTACTTC